These T cell receptor beta chains were read from a single sample in a study of shared clonotypes between healthy human individuals. Clones were read by immunoSEQ multiplex PCR, and TCRdb kept only the in-frame ones, dropping some. The table records 850,000 to 1,200,000 clones, around four fifths of them present only once. Sequenced material: memory CD4+ T cells sorted from blood. These receptors all come from a man in his late teens or twenties in good health. Both conserved end residues are part of each CDR3. Fields, in order: J gene, CDR3 length, clone size, V gene, D gene, CDR3 DNA, CDR3 protein. The D gene is left open where the match is weak. The listing skips clone size in some rows; elsewhere it reads once, few, many or a size class.

>TRBJ2-5|14|NA|TRBV7-2|NA
TGTGCCAGCAGCTTAGTTTCTAGCCTGGAGACCCAGTACTTC
CASSLVSSLETQYF
>TRBJ2-1|14|NA|TRBV18|NA
TGTGCCAGCTCACCACCGCACAGGGAAGGTGAGCAGTTCTTC
CASSPPHREGEQFF
>TRBJ2-5|13|NA|TRBV7-2|NA
TGTGCCAGCAGCTTAGGCGCGGCGGAGACCCAGTACTTC
CASSLGAAETQYF
>TRBJ2-5|16|NA|TRBV18|NA
TGTGCCAGCTCACGGCCCGGGACTCAAAATATGGAGACCCAGTACTTC
CASSRPGTQNMETQYF
>TRBJ2-3|15|NA|TRBV6-1|NA
TGTGCCAGCCGTACCCTTTGGGGTGGGACAGATACGCAGTATTTT
CASRTLWGGTDTQYF
>TRBJ1-2|13|NA|TRBV30|NA
TGTGCCTGGAGTGGGAACAGGCTTTATGGCTACACCTTC
CAWSGNRLYGYTF
>TRBJ2-7|13|NA|TRBV19|NA
TGTGCCAGTAGTACCGCTGGCGGCTACGAGCAGTACTTC
CASSTAGGYEQYF
>TRBJ2-2|16|NA|TRBV5-1|TRBD2
TGCGCCAGCAGCTCACAAGCGGGGCGAAACACCGGGGAGCTGTTTTTT
CASSSQAGRNTGELFF
>TRBJ2-5|15|few|TRBV30|NA
TGTGCCTGGGCCAACTTGGGACCACCCTATGGGACCCAGTACTTC
CAWANLGPPYGTQYF
>TRBJ2-7|15|NA|TRBV6-6|TRBD1
TGTGCCAGCAGTTCTCAGGGACAGGCCCTGGGGGAGCAGTACTTC
CASSSQGQALGEQYF
>TRBJ1-3|15|NA|TRBV7-6|NA
TGTGCCAGCAGCCAACAGGGAACGTATGGAAACACCATATATTTT
CASSQQGTYGNTIYF
>TRBJ1-6|15|NA|TRBV6-5|NA
TGTGCCAGCAGTACTCGGCGGGACCGGCTTTCACCCCTCCACTTT
CASSTRRDRLSPLHF
>TRBJ1-1|14|NA|TRBV29-1|TRBD1
TGCAGCGTTAAAGTGGGGACAGGGGGGGAAAGGGCTTTCTTT
CSVKVGTGGERAFF
>TRBJ1-2|14|many|TRBV28|NA
TGTGCCAGCAGTCGAACGACTTCTAACTATGGCTACACCTTC
CASSRTTSNYGYTF
>TRBJ2-1|13|NA|TRBV19|TRBD2
TGTGCCAGTAGTTTCGAGACTAGCGATGAGCAGTTCTTC
CASSFETSDEQFF
>TRBJ2-5|18|NA|TRBV11-2|TRBD2
TGTGCCAGCAGCTTCCTGGCGGGACTAGCGGGGGGGGAAGAGACCCAGTACTTC
CASSFLAGLAGGEETQYF
>TRBJ2-7|17|once|TRBV5-1|NA
TGCGCCAGCAGCTTGTTAGCGGCAGGCCTTTCACTCTACGAGCAGTACTTC
CASSLLAAGLSLYEQYF
>TRBJ2-3|11|NA|TRBV10-3|NA
TGTGCCATCAGTGCCACAGATACGCAGTATTTT
CAISATDTQYF
>TRBJ2-1|14|NA|TRBV5-1|NA
TGCGCCAGCAGCGCCCTCGGGCGCGACAATGAGCAGTTCTTC
CASSALGRDNEQFF
>TRBJ2-7|16|NA|TRBV4-1|TRBD2
TGCGCCAGCAGCCAAGATGAGGCTGCTAGCGGGAGCGAGCAGTACTTC
CASSQDEAASGSEQYF
>TRBJ1-3|14|NA|TRBV2|NA
TGTGCCAGCAGTGGACAGTTATCTGGAAACACCATATATTTT
CASSGQLSGNTIYF
>TRBJ1-4|15|NA|TRBV7-8|NA
TGTGCCAGCAGCTTAGAGGCGGGGCTACGGGGAAAACTGTTTTTT
CASSLEAGLRGKLFF
>TRBJ1-2|13|NA|TRBV18|NA
TGTGCCAGCTCACCTTCGGATACTCGAGGCTACACCTTC
CASSPSDTRGYTF
>TRBJ2-5|14|NA|TRBV18|NA
TGTGCCAGCTCACCAGGACTGAGCCAAGAGACCCAGTACTTC
CASSPGLSQETQYF
>TRBJ2-1|15|NA|TRBV5-1|TRBD2
TGCGCCAGCAGCTTCCTAGCGGGGGACCACAATGAGCAGTTCTTC
CASSFLAGDHNEQFF
>TRBJ2-5|13|NA|TRBV7-6|NA
TGTGCCAGCAGCTTAGTCGAGGGACAGACCCAGTACTTC
CASSLVEGQTQYF
>TRBJ1-6|16|once|TRBV7-2|NA
TGTGCCAGCAGCTTAGGGCTCGAGAGGTTGGATTCACCCCTCCACTTT
CASSLGLERLDSPLHF
>TRBJ1-3|14|NA|TRBV5-4|NA
TGTGCCAGCAGCCTGGGGGGGTCTGGAAACACCATATATTTT
CASSLGGSGNTIYF
>TRBJ2-1|15|NA|TRBV2|TRBD2
TGTGCCAGCAGTGGACTAGCGGGGGGCTACAATGAGCAGTTCTTC
CASSGLAGGYNEQFF
>TRBJ1-1|15|few|TRBV7-9|TRBD1
TGTGCCAGCAGCTTTACAGGGGGTTTGAACACTGAAGCTTTCTTT
CASSFTGGLNTEAFF
>TRBJ1-5|14|NA|TRBV28|NA
TGTGCCAGCAGTTTTAGGGGTCGGGATCAGCCCCAGCATTTT
CASSFRGRDQPQHF
>TRBJ1-1|14|few|TRBV7-9|NA
TGTGCCAGCAGCGTGCAGCAGGGTGGAACTGAAGCTTTCTTT
CASSVQQGGTEAFF
>TRBJ2-7|13|NA|TRBV30|NA
TGTGCCTGGAGGAAAGAGGCCACCTACGAGCAGTACTTC
CAWRKEATYEQYF
>TRBJ2-7|13|few|TRBV30|NA
TGTGCCTGGAGTGTGAGGAGGGATTACGAGCAGTACTTC
CAWSVRRDYEQYF
>TRBJ1-6|16|NA|TRBV5-1|NA
TGCGCCAGCAGCGAGGGATGGGGAGGCAATAATTCACCCCTCCACTTT
CASSEGWGGNNSPLHF
>TRBJ2-1|15|once|TRBV11-2|NA
TGTGCCAGCAGCTTAGGGAACGGGGCTTACAATGAGCAGTTCTTC
CASSLGNGAYNEQFF
>TRBJ2-1|14|NA|TRBV30|NA
TGTGCCTGGAGTGTACGGCTAGTAGACAATGAGCAGTTCTTC
CAWSVRLVDNEQFF
>TRBJ2-7|14|NA|TRBV6-5|TRBD2
TGTGCCACCAGGCTAGCGGGAGGAAGGGACGAGCAGTACTTC
CATRLAGGRDEQYF
>TRBJ2-7|15|NA|TRBV7-2|NA
TGTGCCAGCAGCTTAGGCTACAGGGTCGGGTACGAGCAGTACTTC
CASSLGYRVGYEQYF
>TRBJ2-1|15|NA|TRBV2|NA
TGTGCCAGCAGTGAAGCGGGGGCTAGCGGCGGTGAGCAGTTCTTC
CASSEAGASGGEQFF
>TRBJ1-5|12|NA|TRBV6-6|NA
TGTGCCAGCAGGGATAGCAATCAGCCCCAGCATTTT
CASRDSNQPQHF
>TRBJ1-2|15|NA|TRBV6-6|TRBD1
TGTGCCAGCAGTTACGTGGGACAGGGGGCGCAGGGCTACACCTTC
CASSYVGQGAQGYTF
>TRBJ1-1|13|NA|TRBV7-3|NA
TGTGCCAGCAGCTTAAGAGCGAACACTGAAGCTTTCTTT
CASSLRANTEAFF
>TRBJ2-1|16|NA|TRBV28|TRBD2
TGTGCCAGTACTATCACTAGCGGGGGGGCCTACAATGAGCAGTTCTTC
CASTITSGGAYNEQFF
>TRBJ2-3|16|NA|TRBV10-3|TRBD2
TGTGCCATCAGTGAACCTCTAGCGGGAGAGGCAGATACGCAGTATTTT
CAISEPLAGEADTQYF
>TRBJ2-1|15|NA|TRBV5-1|TRBD2
TGCGCCAGCAGCGCAACTAGCGGGAGTTATAATGAGCAGTTCTTC
CASSATSGSYNEQFF
>TRBJ1-2|16|NA|TRBV19|TRBD1
TGTGCCAGTAGTATAGATTGGGACAGGGTGACTTATGGCTACACCTTC
CASSIDWDRVTYGYTF
>TRBJ2-2|14|few|TRBV9|NA
TGTGCCAGTTCTCTAGCTTCGAACACCGGGGAGCTGTTTTTT
CASSLASNTGELFF
>TRBJ2-7|14|few|TRBV27|NA
TGTGCCAGCAGTTCCCCGGGGGCGAACTACGAGCAGTACTTC
CASSSPGANYEQYF
>TRBJ1-3|16|few|TRBV6-6|NA
TGTGCCAGCAGTTACACATTAACAGGGTTCGGAAACACCATATATTTT
CASSYTLTGFGNTIYF
>TRBJ1-1|14|few|TRBV7-2|NA
TGTGCCAGCAGCCCCGACGGCAGGGGCACTGAAGCTTTCTTT
CASSPDGRGTEAFF
>TRBJ2-2|12|NA|TRBV10-3|NA
TGTGCCATCAGGGGTAACACCGGGGAGCTGTTTTTT
CAIRGNTGELFF
>TRBJ1-5|14|NA|TRBV6-6|TRBD1
TGTGCCAGCCAGACAGGGTCGGGGGGGCAGCCCCAGCATTTT
CASQTGSGGQPQHF
>TRBJ2-7|16|NA|TRBV7-9|TRBD1
TGTGCCAGCAGCCCACACTCCGGGACAGGGGGCTACGAGCAGTACTTC
CASSPHSGTGGYEQYF
>TRBJ1-1|14|many|TRBV19|NA
TGTGCCAGTAGTATCGTCCGGGTCAACACTGAAGCTTTCTTT
CASSIVRVNTEAFF
>TRBJ2-4|15|many|TRBV7-2|NA
TGTGCCAGCAGCCCCCGTTATGGCGGAGCGGACATTCAGTACTTC
CASSPRYGGADIQYF
>TRBJ2-3|16|NA|TRBV5-1|TRBD2
TGCGCCAGCAGCTTGGCGGGGGACGGGGGGGCGGATACGCAGTATTTT
CASSLAGDGGADTQYF
>TRBJ2-4|19|NA|TRBV4-1|NA
TGCGCCAGCAGCCAAGATCAGGGTAGCGGTACTATAGCCAAAAACATTCAGTACTTC
CASSQDQGSGTIAKNIQYF
>TRBJ2-3|17|NA|TRBV9|TRBD2
TGTGCCAGCAGCGTAGGGCCTAGCGGGAGCTTTAAAGATACGCAGTATTTT
CASSVGPSGSFKDTQYF